This T cell receptor beta chain appears in the sequencing data of a study of T cells in Graves' hyperthyroidism and ophthalmopathy. The wider study: The blood sample was taken at first diagnosis, before treatment began.

Stable hyperthyroidism: no ophthalmopathy progression over 18 months of follow-up. It was uncontrolled infection, other autoimmune disease, pregnancy or lactation that excluded patients. The germline gives CDR1 SGHVS, CDR2 FNYEAQ. Trimming pared 6 bases from V and 0 bases from J, leaving 14 bases between. The CDR3 is 16 residues long. TCR beta CDR3 sequences were amplified from RNA transcripts. Researchers ran a first-round RT-PCR on the TCR CDR3 using the HTBI primer set. MiXCR, run by TCRdb on the multiplex PCR reads, gives a single entry per CDR3 protein. The sample has around 580,000 distinct CDR3 sequences; roughly a sixth are singletons.

The sequence was collected from a woman under 30 with Graves' hyperthyroidism. Specimen: blood. The chain uses TRBV7-6 and TRBJ1-4; a possible D gene is TRBD1 (6 bases). The CDR3 DNA follows: TGTGCCAGCAGGCGAACAGGGACAACAACTAATGAAAAACTGTTTTTT. Translated: CASRRTGTTTNEKLFF.